The 9 T cell receptor beta chains given below trace back to one sample, sequenced in a study of radiation and T cells in renal cell carcinoma. Treatment reported: treatment-naive control, cytoreductive nephrectomy. Some clones are missing from TCRdb's copy, which holds only in-frame ones; the method was immunoSEQ multiplex PCR. The sample shows roughly 3,700 clones, 76% of them seen only once. Here the sequenced sample was tumor tissue, taken from a patient whose treatment was nephrectomy without radiotherapy. The receptor source for this set is a man over 45 with renal cell carcinoma.

V usage is TRBV9 and J usage is TRBJ2-2; D not certain. The germline gives CDR1 SGDLS, CDR2 YYNGEE. V lost 4 bases and J 1 base, leaving 11 bases between the germline ends. CDR3 length equals 15 residues. CDR3 sequence (DNA): TGTGCCAGCAGCTCAACCACTGGGAACACCGGGGAGCTGTTTTTT. Encoded protein: CASSSTTGNTGELFF.

The chain combines TRBV9 with TRBJ2-1, with TRBD1 identical over 8 bases. Unmatched junction bases numbered 11, after V lost 1 base and J lost 8 bases. The CDR3 contains 16 residues. Germline CDR1 SGDLS, CDR2 YYNGEE. The CDR3 spells CASSVSLAGGLDEQFF. The CDR3, as DNA: TGTGCCAGCAGCGTATCCCTGGCAGGGGGCTTGGATGAGCAGTTCTTC.

The table lists this clone with a few counts. The chain links TRBV6-5 to TRBJ2-6; perhaps TRBD1 as D (6 bases). Germline V gene lookup returns CDR1 MNHEY and CDR2 SVGAGI. The V and J ends lost 6 bases and 4 bases respectively, with 13 bases between them. This CDR3 has 15 residues. The CDR3 region has the DNA TGTGCCAGCAGCTGGGGGCATACCGGGGCCAACGTCCTGACTTTC. Residues: CASSWGHTGANVLTF.

The rearrangement uses TRBV18 and TRBJ2-7; 9 bases fit TRBD1. J was trimmed by 0 bases and V by 2 bases; bases with no gene match: 2. Germline lookup yields CDR1 KGHSH and CDR2 LQKENI. This CDR3 is built from 15 residues. The CDR3 DNA follows: TGTGCCAGCTCACCAGGACAGGGGAACTCCTACGAGCAGTACTTC. Translated: CASSPGQGNSYEQYF. Using reference TRBV18 and TRBJ2-7 for the parts outside the CDR3, the full variable domain is NAGVMQNPRHLVRRRGQEARLRCSPMKGHSHVYWYRQLPEEGLKFMVYLQKENIIDESGMPKERFSAEFPKEGPSILRIQQVVRGDSAAYFCASSPGQGNSYEQYFGPGTRLTVT.

This clone was seen only a few times. The chain carries TRBV6-6 and TRBJ2-5; D is perhaps TRBD1 or TRBD2 (5 bases each). This CDR3 comprises 11 residues. The germline V gene has CDR1 MNHNY and CDR2 SVGAGI (reference sequence). Trimming cost V 2 bases and J 10 bases, with 8 bases left between them. The CDR3 protein is CASSYRDGQYF. The CDR3 DNA reads as TGTGCCAGCAGTTACAGGGACGGCCAGTACTTC.

This clone ranks as large. The genes are TRBV15 and TRBJ1-4, with 8 bases identical to TRBD1. The germline V gene encodes CDR1 LNHNV and CDR2 YYDKDF (reference sequence). Trimming removed 3 bases from V and 6 bases from J; junction bases left unmatched: 9. The CDR3 sequence is 16 residues long. The CDR3 DNA reads as TGTGCCACCAGCAGTGACGCAGGGGGCATAGATGAAAAACTGTTTTTT. Translation: CATSSDAGGIDEKLFF.

The rearrangement links TRBV28 to TRBJ1-2; 8 nucleotides match TRBD1. CDR3 size: 14 residues. Germline lookup yields CDR1 MDHEN and CDR2 SYDVKM. The ends lost 3 bases at V and 5 bases at J; junction bases unmatched: 5. The CDR3 DNA follows: TGTGCCAGCAGTTTTGCGGACAGGGAGTATGGCTACACCTTC. Protein: CASSFADREYGYTF.

The rearrangement joins TRBV5-1 to TRBJ1-1, with D possibly being TRBD1 (6 bases). V lost 3 bases and J lost 1, with 10 bases in between. This CDR3 spans 14 amino acids. Germline assignment: CDR1 SGHRS and CDR2 YFSETQ. CDR3 loop: CASSSAGENTEAFF. The CDR3 nucleotides are TGCGCCAGCAGCTCCGCAGGGGAGAACACTGAAGCTTTCTTT.

The chain links TRBV11-2 to TRBJ2-7, with TRBD2 identical over 7 bases. The CDR3 is 15 amino acids. CDR1 and CDR2 from the germline V gene are SGHAT and FQNNGV. The junction had 7 bases not matched to a gene; V was cut back by 2 bases and J by 3 bases. The CDR3 region is CASSLRYASGYEQYF. CDR3 in DNA: TGTGCCAGCAGCTTACGGTATGCTAGCGGCTACGAGCAGTACTTC.